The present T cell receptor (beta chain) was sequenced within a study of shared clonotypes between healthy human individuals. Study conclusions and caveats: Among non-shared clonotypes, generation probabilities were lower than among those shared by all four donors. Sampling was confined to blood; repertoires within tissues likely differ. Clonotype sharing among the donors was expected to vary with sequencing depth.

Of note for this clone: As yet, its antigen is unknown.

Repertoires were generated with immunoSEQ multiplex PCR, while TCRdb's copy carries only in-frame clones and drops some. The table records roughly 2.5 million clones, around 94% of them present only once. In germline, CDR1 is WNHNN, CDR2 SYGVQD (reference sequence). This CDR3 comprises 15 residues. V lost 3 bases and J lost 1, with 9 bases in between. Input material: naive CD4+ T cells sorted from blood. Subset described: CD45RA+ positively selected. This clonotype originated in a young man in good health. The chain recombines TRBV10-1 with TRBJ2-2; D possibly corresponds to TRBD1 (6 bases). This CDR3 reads CASSDGTLNTGELFF. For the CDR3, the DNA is TGCGCCAGCAGTGACGGGACACTGAACACCGGGGAGCTGTTTTTT.